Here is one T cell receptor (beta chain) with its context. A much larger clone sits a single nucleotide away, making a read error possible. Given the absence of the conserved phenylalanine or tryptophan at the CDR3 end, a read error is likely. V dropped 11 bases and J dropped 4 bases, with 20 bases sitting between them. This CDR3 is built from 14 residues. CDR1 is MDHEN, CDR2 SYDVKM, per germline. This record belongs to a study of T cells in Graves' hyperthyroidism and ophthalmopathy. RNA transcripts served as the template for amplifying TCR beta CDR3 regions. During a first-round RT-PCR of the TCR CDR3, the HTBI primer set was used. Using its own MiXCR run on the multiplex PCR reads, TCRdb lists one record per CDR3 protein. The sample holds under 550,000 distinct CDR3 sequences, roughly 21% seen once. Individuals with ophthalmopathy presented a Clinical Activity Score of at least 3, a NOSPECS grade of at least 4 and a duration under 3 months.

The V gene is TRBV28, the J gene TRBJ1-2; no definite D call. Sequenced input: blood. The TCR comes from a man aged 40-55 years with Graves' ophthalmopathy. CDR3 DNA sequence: TGTGCCTCCCAAGTCCAGACCGGAACCTATGGCTACACCCTC. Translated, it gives CASQVQTGTYGYTL.